This T cell receptor (beta chain) was recovered during a study of cytomegalovirus exposure and HLA in healthy donors. A remark on this clone: What it recognizes is unknown.

The study, taken as a whole, reports: Most TCR beta V segments were productive about 90% or about 30% of the time in an earlier analysis.

The PCR was carried out with 60 Vbeta primers and 13 Jbeta primers. Repertoires were generated with immunoSEQ multiplex PCR, while TCRdb's copy carries only in-frame clones and drops some. The sample has fewer than 250,000 clones, roughly 77% seen once; the top ten hold more than 3%. The germline V gene encodes CDR1 MGHRA and CDR2 YSYEKL. CDR3 size: 11 residues. Trimming took off 3 bases at V and 10 bases at J, with 7 bases between the two ends. The V call is TRBV4-1, the J call TRBJ2-1, with D tentatively TRBD2 (6 bases). This TCR derives from a man aged 35 to 55 in good health and CMV-seropositive. Sequencing was carried out using PBMCs. The CDR3 spells CASSQREEQFF. The DNA of the CDR3 is TGCGCCAGCAGCCAGCGGGAAGAGCAGTTCTTC.